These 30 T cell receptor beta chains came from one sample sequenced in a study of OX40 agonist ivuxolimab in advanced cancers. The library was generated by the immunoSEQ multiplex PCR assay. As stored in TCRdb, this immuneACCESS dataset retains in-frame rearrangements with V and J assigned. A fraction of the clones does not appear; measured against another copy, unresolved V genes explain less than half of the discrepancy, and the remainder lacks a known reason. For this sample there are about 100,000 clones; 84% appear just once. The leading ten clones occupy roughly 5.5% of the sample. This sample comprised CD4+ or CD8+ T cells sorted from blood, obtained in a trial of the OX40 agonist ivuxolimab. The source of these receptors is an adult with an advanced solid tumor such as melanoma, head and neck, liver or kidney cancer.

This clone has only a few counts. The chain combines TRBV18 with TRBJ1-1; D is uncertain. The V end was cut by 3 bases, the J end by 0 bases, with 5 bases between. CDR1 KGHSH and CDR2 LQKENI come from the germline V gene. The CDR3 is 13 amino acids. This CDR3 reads CASSPQLNTEAFF. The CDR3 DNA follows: TGTGCCAGCTCACCGCAATTGAACACTGAAGCTTTCTTT. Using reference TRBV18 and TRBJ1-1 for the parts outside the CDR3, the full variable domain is NAGVMQNPRHLVRRRGQEARLRCSPMKGHSHVYWYRQLPEEGLKFMVYLQKENIIDESGMPKERFSAEFPKEGPSILRIQQVVRGDSAAYFCASSPQLNTEAFFGQGTRLTVV.

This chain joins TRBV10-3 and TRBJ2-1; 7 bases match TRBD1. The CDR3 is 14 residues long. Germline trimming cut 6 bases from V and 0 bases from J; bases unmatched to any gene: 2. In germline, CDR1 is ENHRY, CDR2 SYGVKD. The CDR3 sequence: CAIRQGSSYNEQFF. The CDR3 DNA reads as TGTGCCATCAGACAGGGGAGCTCCTACAATGAGCAGTTCTTC.

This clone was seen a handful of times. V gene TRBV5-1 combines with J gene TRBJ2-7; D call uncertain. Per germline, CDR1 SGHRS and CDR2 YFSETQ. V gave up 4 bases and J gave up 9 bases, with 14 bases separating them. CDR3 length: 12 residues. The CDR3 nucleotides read TGCGCCAGCAGCACTGGTTCCAGCGCGCAGTACTTC. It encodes CASSTGSSAQYF.

The CDR3 is CASSVTGGGEQYF. CDR3 sequence (DNA): TGCGCCAGCAGCGTGACAGGGGGCGGCGAGCAGTACTTC. This chain uses TRBV5-1 with TRBJ2-7, with TRBD1 matching 10 bases. Germline V lookup: CDR1 SGHRS, CDR2 YFSETQ. The CDR3 runs 13 residues. Trimming removed 4 bases from V and 6 bases from J; junction bases left unmatched: 4. The variable domain in full, completed from reference TRBV5-1 and TRBJ2-7, reads KAGVTQTPRYLIKTRGQQVTLSCSPISGHRSVSWYQQTPGQGLQFLFEYFSETQRNKGNFPGRFSGRQFSNSRSEMNVSTLELGDSALYLCASSVTGGGEQYFGPGTRLTVT.

CDR3 DNA sequence: TGCGCCAGCAGCGCACGGACAGGGACTGAAAAACTGTTTTTT. This sequence encodes CASSARTGTEKLFF. J is TRBJ1-4 and V is TRBV5-1; TRBD1 matches at 8 bases. From germline, CDR1 is SGHRS and CDR2 YFSETQ. V dropped 4 bases and J dropped 7; count of bases not matched to a gene: 6. The CDR3 is 14 residues long.

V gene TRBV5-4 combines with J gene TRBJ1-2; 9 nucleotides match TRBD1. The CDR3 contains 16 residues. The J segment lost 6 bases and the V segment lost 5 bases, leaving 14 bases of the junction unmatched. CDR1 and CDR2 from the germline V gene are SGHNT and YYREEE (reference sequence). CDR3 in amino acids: CASRPSQRTGENGYTF. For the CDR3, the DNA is TGTGCCAGCAGGCCCTCACAGCGGACAGGGGAGAATGGCTACACCTTC.

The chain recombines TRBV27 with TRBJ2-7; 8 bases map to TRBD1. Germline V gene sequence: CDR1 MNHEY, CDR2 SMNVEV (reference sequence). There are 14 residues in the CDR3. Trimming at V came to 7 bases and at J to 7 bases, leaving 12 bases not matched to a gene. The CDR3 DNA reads TGTGCCAGCACTACAACCCAGGGGGCGGGTGAGCAGTACTTC. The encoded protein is CASTTTQGAGEQYF.

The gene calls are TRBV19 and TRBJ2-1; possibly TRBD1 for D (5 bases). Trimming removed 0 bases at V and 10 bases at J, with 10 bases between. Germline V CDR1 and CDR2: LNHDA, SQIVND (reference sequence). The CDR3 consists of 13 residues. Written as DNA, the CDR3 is TGTGCCAGTAGTATAGATCTTGGGGCGGAGCAGTTCTTC. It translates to CASSIDLGAEQFF.

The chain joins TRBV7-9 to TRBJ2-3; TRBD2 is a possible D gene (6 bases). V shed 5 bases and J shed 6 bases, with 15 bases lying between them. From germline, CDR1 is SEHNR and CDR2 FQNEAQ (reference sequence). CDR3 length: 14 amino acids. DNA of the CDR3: TGTGCCAGCAGCGTGGGAGGCGTCGTTGATACGCAGTATTTT. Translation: CASSVGGVVDTQYF. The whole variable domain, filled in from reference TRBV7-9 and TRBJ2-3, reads DTGVSQNPRHKITKRGQNVTFRCDPISEHNRLYWYRQTLGQGPEFLTYFQNEAQLEKSRLLSDRFSAERPKGSFSTLEIQRTEQGDSAMYLCASSVGGVVDTQYFGPGTRLTVL.

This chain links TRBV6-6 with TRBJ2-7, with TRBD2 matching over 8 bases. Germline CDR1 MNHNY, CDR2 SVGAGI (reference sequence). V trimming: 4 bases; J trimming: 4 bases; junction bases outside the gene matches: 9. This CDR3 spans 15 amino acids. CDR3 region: CASSSPGLGLYEQYF. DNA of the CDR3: TGTGCCAGCAGTTCCCCGGGACTAGGCCTTTACGAGCAGTACTTC.

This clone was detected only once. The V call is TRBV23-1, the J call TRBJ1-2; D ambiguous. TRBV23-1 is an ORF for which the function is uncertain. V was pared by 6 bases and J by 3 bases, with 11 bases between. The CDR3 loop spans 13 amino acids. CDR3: CASRAGLDYGYTF. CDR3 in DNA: TGCGCCAGCAGAGCCGGGCTCGACTATGGCTACACCTTC.

The CDR3 region is CASSPTVQETQYF. The CDR3 coding sequence is TGTGCCAGCAGCCCTACAGTACAAGAGACCCAGTACTTC. This chain connects TRBV5-6 to TRBJ2-5, with D unclear. V was clipped by 4 bases and J by 2 bases, with 9 bases between them. Looked up from germline, CDR1 is SGHDT and CDR2 is YYEEEE. This CDR3 spans 13 amino acids.

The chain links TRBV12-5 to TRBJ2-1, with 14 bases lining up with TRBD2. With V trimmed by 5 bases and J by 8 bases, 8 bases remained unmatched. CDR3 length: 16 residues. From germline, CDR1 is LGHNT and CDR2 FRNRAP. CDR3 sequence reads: CASGLTGTSGSYEQFF. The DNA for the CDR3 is TGTGCTAGTGGTCTAACCGGGACTAGCGGGAGCTATGAGCAGTTCTTC.

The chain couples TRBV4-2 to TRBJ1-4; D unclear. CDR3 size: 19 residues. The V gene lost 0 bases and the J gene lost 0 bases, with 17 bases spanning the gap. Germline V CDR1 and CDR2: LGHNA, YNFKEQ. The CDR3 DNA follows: TGTGCCAGCAGCCAAGATGGTGGTGCGCGGGGAGCAACTAATGAAAAACTGTTTTTT. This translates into CASSQDGGARGATNEKLFF.

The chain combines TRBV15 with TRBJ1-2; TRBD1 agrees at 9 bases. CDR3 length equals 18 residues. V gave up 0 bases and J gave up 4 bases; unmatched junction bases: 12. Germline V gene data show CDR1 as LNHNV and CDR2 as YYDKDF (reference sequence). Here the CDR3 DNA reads TGTGCCACCAGCAGAGATGGGGGGGACAGGGTAGACGCCTATGGCTACACCTTC. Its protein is CATSRDGGDRVDAYGYTF.

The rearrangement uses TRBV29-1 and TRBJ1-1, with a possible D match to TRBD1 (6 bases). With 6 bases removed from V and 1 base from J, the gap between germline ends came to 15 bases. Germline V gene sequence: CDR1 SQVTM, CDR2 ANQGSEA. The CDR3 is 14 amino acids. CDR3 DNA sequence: TGCAGCGTCCTTACCCTGGACAGGAACACTGAAGCTTTCTTT. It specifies CSVLTLDRNTEAFF.

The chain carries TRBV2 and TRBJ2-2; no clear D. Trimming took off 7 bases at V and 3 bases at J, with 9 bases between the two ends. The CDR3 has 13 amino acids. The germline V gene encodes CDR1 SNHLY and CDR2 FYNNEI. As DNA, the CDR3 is TGTGCCAGCAAAGAAGGCTACACCGGGGAGCTGTTTTTT. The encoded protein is CASKEGYTGELFF.

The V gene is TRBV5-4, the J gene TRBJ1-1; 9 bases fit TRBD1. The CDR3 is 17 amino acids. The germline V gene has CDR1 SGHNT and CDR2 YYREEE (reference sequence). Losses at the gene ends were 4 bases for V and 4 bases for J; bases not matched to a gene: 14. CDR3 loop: CASSPKIQGAGGTEAFF. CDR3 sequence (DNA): TGTGCCAGCAGCCCAAAAATACAGGGGGCGGGGGGCACTGAAGCTTTCTTT.

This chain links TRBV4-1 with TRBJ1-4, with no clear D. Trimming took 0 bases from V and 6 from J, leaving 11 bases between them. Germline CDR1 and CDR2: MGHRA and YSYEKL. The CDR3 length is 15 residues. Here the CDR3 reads CASSQEPGSYEKLFF. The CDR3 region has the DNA TGCGCCAGCAGCCAAGAGCCAGGATCCTATGAAAAACTGTTTTTT.

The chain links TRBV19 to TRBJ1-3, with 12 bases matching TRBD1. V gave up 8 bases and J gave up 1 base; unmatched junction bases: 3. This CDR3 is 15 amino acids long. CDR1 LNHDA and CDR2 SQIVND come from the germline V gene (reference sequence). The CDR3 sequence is CASRDRGQSGNTIYF. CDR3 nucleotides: TGTGCCAGTCGGGACAGGGGGCAGTCTGGAAACACCATATATTTT.

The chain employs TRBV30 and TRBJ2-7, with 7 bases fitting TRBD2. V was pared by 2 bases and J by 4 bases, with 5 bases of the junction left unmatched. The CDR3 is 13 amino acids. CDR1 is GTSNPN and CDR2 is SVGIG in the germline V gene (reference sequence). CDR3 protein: CAWSITSVYEQYF. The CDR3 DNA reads TGTGCCTGGAGTATTACTAGCGTTTACGAGCAGTACTTC.

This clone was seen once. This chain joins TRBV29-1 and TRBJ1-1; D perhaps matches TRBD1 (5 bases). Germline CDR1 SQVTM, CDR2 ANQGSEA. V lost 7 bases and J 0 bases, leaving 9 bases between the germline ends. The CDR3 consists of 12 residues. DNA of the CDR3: TGCAGCGCCGGACAAATGAACACTGAAGCTTTCTTT. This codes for CSAGQMNTEAFF.

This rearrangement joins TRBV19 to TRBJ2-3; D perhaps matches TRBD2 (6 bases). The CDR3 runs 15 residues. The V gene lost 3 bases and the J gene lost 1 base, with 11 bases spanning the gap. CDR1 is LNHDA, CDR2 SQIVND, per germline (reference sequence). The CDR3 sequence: CASSMPGVGTDTQYF. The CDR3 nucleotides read TGTGCCAGTAGTATGCCGGGGGTAGGCACAGATACGCAGTATTTT.

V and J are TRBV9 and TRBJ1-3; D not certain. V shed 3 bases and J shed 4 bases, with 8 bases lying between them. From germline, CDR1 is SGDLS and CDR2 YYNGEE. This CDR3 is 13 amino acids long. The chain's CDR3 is CASSEDFGNTIYF. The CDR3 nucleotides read TGTGCCAGCAGCGAGGATTTCGGAAACACCATATATTTT.

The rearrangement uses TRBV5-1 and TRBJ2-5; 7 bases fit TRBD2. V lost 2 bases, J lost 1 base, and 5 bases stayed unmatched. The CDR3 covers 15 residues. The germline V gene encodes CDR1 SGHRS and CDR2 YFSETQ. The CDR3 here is CASSLSPSGQETQYF. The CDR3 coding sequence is TGCGCCAGCAGCTTATCGCCTAGCGGCCAAGAGACCCAGTACTTC.

In DNA, the CDR3 is TGCGCCAGCAGTCCTCAGGGACGAGTGGAGACCCAGTACTTC. It translates to CASSPQGRVETQYF. The rearrangement joins TRBV23-1 to TRBJ2-5, with D perhaps being TRBD1 or TRBD2 (5 bases each). TRBV23-1 is annotated as an ORF whose role is uncertain. Trimming pared 4 bases from V and 5 bases from J, leaving 14 bases between. The CDR3 is 14 amino acids.

CDR3 sequence reads: CASSRPGTGGYNEQFF. The CDR3 DNA sequence: TGCGCCAGCAGCAGACCCGGGACAGGGGGCTACAATGAGCAGTTCTTC. The chain links TRBV5-1 to TRBJ2-1; TRBD1 matches 11 bases. Germline lookup yields CDR1 SGHRS and CDR2 YFSETQ. V gave up 4 bases and J gave up 3 bases; unmatched junction bases: 6. The CDR3 length is 16 residues.

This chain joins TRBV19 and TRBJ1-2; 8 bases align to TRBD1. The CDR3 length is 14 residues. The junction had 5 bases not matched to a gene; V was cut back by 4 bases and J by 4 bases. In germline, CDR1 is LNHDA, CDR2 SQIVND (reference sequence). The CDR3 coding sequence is TGTGCCAGTAGTAAAAGGGACAGGCCCTATGGCTACACCTTC. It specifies CASSKRDRPYGYTF. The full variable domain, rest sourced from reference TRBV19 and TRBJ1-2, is DGGITQSPKYLFRKEGQNVTLSCEQNLNHDAMYWYRQDPGQGLRLIYYSQIVNDFQKGDIAEGYSVSREKKESFPLTVTSAQKNPTAFYLCASSKRDRPYGYTFGSGTRLTVV.

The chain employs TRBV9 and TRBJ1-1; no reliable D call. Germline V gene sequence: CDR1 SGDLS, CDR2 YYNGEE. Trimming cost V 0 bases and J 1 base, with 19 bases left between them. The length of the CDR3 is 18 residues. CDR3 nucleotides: TGTGCCAGCAGCGTAGGGCCTAACGGAGGTGGCAGGAACACTGAAGCTTTCTTT. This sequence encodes CASSVGPNGGGRNTEAFF.

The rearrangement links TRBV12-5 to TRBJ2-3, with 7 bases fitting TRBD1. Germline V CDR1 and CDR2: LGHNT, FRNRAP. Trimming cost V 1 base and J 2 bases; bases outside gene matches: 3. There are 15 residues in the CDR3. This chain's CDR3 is CASGLGQGPTDTQYF. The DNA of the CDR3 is TGTGCTAGTGGTTTGGGACAGGGTCCCACAGATACGCAGTATTTT.